The TCR beta chain under discussion was sequenced for a study of long-term antiretroviral therapy in people with HIV. Survey level was the resolution at which the v3.0 immunoSEQ assay ran. Target depth was 40,000-50,000 T-cell genomes per sample. Using immunoSEQ multiplex PCR, the repertoire was profiled, and TCRdb retains in-frame clones only, with some absent. The repertoire holds some 19,000 clones, about nine tenths seen once, with under 12% in the top ten. Without exception, participants with HIV were treated in the United States. The sample was unsorted PBMCs, taken 0.5 years after starting antiretroviral therapy. This sequence originates from a man in his forties with HIV.

The CDR3 is CASSSTVEGNQPQHF. The CDR3 DNA reads as TGTGCCAGCAGTTCGACCGTAGAGGGCAATCAGCCCCAGCATTTT. J is TRBJ1-5 and V is TRBV27, with D unresolved. V lost 4 bases to trimming and J lost 2 bases, with 12 bases between them. Germline CDR1 is MNHEY and CDR2 is SMNVEV (reference sequence). This CDR3 is built from 15 residues.